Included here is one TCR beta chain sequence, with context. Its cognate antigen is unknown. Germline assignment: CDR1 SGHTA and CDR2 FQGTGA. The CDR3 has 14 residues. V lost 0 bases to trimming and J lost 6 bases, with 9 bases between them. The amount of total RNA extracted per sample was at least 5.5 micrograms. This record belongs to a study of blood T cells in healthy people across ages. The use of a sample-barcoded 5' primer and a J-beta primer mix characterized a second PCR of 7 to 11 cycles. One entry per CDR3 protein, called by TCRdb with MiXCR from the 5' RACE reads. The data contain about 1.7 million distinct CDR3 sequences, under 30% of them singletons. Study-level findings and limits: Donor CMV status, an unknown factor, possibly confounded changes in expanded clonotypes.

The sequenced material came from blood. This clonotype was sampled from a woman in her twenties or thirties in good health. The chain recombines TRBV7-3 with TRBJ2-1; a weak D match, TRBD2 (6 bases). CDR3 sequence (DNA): TGTGCCAGCAGCTTAACGCGGACTATCAATGAGCAGTTCTTC. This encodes CASSLTRTINEQFF.